This TCR beta chain is from a study of blood T cell repertoires in COVID-19. Overall study: Acute-phase and convalescent COVID-19 samples originated in the United States, Italy and Spain. PBMCs, B-cell-depleted T cells, or T cells were the source of the cDNA or gDNA that made up the material.

The authors' processing: Researchers report that nucleated cell counts were estimated from reference gene primer amplification. Measured with immunoSEQ multiplex PCR; TCRdb has only the in-frame clones, and not every one. The DNA gave D and trimming, while V, J and clone size come from that table. The table has around 160,000 clones, 75% to 85% seen once. In germline, CDR1 is SGHTA, CDR2 FQGNSA. The CDR3 runs 14 residues. Trimming cost V 1 base and J 6 bases, with 13 bases left between them. The sequence was collected from a human donor in a cohort sampled during active COVID-19. J is TRBJ2-7 and V is TRBV7-2, with D possibly TRBD2 on 5 matching bases. The sample was peripheral blood. The CDR3: CASSLVAGNREQYF. CDR3 DNA sequence: TGTGCCAGCAGCTTAGTAGCCGGGAATCGCGAGCAGTACTTC.